These T cell receptor beta chains were read from a single sample in a study of cytomegalovirus exposure and HLA in healthy donors. TCRdb's copy holds only in-frame clones and misses some; the assay was immunoSEQ multiplex PCR. The profile shows 95,000 to 150,000 clones, around 65% of them singletons. Sequenced: PBMCs. All receptors come from a young man in good health and CMV-seronegative. Each CDR3 is given with its conserved first and last residue. A D gene is named only where the DNA matches it firmly. A row's size may be missing; if present it is once, few, many or a size class.

j_call,d_call,clone_size,v_call,cdr3_aa
TRBJ2-6,.,few,TRBV27,CASSLRGTARPGANVLTF
TRBJ1-5,TRBD1,.,TRBV6-5,CASRPTGNRDQPQHF
TRBJ2-7,.,few,TRBV2,CASSDGSEQYF
TRBJ2-1,TRBD2,.,TRBV2,CARAGSYNEQFF
TRBJ2-3,TRBD1,few,TRBV29-1,CSAHGSGQGGSSTDTQYF
TRBJ1-2,.,.,TRBV28,CASSSQNNYGYTF
TRBJ2-4,.,.,TRBV2,CASRPEDRKAKNIQYF
TRBJ2-1,.,.,TRBV27,CASSALGGAGYNEQFF
TRBJ2-2,TRBD1,.,TRBV7-9,CASSLAGDSKGYTGELFF
TRBJ2-7,.,.,TRBV9,CASSVGGRGSEQYF
TRBJ2-7,TRBD1,.,TRBV19,CASSISPGTGGGSQYF
TRBJ1-2,.,once,TRBV6-6,CASSEDRNYGYTF
TRBJ1-1,TRBD1,.,TRBV7-2,CASSLNRGNTEAFF
TRBJ2-3,TRBD2,.,TRBV5-4,CASIAGADTDTQYF
TRBJ2-5,TRBD2,.,TRBV25-1,CASSEQRTWGGQETQYF
TRBJ1-4,.,.,TRBV19,CASSIFPGINEKLFF
TRBJ2-1,.,few,TRBV6-6,CASSYAQRGVNEQFF
TRBJ2-7,.,few,TRBV13,CASSLGLSGRINEQYF
TRBJ2-7,.,.,TRBV13,CASSRGVSSYEQYF
TRBJ2-7,TRBD1,.,TRBV29-1,CSVQGQSSYEQYF
TRBJ2-5,TRBD1,few,TRBV6-6,CASQDRGETQYF
TRBJ2-1,.,.,TRBV6-1,CASSQILASYNEQFF
TRBJ2-7,TRBD2,few,TRBV10-1,CASNPMEGAGDARYEQYF
TRBJ1-1,TRBD1,.,TRBV11-3,CASSGQGNTEAFF
TRBJ1-2,TRBD1,.,TRBV29-1,CSVDRGQGRADNTF
TRBJ2-7,.,.,TRBV9,CASSPGGGRSLYEQYF
TRBJ1-1,.,.,TRBV7-8,CASSLYRGFHTEAFF
TRBJ1-1,.,few,TRBV4-1,CASSERSGHLNTEAFF
TRBJ1-1,TRBD1,.,TRBV7-8,CASSVTGGRRWNSEAFF